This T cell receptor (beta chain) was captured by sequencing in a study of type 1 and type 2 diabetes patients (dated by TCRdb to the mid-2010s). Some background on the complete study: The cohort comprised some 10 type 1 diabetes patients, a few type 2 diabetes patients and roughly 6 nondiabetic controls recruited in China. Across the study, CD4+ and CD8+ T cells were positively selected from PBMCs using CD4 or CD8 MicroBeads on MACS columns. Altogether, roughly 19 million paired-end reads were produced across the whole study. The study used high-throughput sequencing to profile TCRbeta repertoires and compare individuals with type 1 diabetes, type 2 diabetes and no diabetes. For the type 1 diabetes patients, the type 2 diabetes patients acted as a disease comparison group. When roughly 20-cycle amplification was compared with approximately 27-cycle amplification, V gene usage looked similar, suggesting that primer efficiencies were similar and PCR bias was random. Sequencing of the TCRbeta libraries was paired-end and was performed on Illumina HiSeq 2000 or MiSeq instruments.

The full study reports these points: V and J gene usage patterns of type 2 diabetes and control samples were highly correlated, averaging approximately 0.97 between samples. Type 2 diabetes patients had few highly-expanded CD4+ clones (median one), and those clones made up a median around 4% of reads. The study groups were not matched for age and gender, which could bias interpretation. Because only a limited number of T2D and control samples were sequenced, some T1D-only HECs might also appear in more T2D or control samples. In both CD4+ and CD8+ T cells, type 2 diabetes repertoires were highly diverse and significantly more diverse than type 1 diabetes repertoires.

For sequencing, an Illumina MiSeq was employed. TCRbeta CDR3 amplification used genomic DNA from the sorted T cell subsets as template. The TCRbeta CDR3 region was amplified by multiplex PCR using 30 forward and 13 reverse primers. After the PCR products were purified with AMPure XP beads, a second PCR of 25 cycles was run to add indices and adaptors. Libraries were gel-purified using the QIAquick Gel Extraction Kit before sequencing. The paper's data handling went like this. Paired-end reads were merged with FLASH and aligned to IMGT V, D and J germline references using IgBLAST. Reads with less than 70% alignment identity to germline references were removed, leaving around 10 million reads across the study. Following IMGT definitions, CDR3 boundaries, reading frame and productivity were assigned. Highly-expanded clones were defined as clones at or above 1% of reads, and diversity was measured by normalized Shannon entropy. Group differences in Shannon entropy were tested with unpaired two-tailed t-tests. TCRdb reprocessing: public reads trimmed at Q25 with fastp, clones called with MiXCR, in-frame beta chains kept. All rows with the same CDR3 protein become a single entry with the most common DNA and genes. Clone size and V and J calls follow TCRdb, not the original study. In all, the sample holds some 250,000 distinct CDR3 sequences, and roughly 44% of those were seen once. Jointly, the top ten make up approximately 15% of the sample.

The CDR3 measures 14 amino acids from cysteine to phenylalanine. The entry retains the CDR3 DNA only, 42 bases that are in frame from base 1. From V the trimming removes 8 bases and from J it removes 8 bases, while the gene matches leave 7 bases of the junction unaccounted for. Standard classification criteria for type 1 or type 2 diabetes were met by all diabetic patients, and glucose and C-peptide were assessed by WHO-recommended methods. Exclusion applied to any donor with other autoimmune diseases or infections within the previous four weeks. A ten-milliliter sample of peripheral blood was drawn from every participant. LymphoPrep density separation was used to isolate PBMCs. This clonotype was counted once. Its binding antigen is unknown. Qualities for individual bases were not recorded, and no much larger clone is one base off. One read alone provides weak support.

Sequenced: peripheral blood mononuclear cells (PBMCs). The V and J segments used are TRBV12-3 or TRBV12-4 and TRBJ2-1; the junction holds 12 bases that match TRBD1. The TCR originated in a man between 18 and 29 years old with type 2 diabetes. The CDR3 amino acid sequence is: CASGKGQGAYEQFF. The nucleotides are TGTGCCAGCGGAAAGGGACAGGGGGCGTATGAGCAGTTCTTC.